Included here is one TCR beta chain sequence, with context. The clone's antigen remains unknown. No qualities accompany the bases; no much larger clone lies one base away. CDR1 and CDR2 are drawn from the germline V gene (reference sequence): LNHDA, SQIVND. The CDR3 covers 13 residues, taking in both the cysteine and the phenylalanine. The sequence is cut down to CDR3 DNA, 39 bases in frame from base 1. Relative to germline, V is 4 bases shorter and J is 7 bases shorter, with 10 bases between their ends. This sample is part of a study of blood T cell repertoires in COVID-19 (TCRdb year 2020). About the study as a whole: Samples covering the acute and convalescent phases of COVID-19 were provided by collaborators in the United States, Italy and Spain. The prospective study material was composed of cDNA or gDNA derived from T cells, B-cell-depleted T cells, or PBMCs. The dataset comprised deeply sampled blood TCRbeta repertoires from subjects exposed to, actively infected with, or recovered from COVID-19. The repertoires were released in a freely available public database intended as a resource for research on the immune response to SARS-CoV-2. The samples were drawn from the first 160 participants of the ongoing ImmuneRACE study and from 1,254 subjects provided by 6 global collaborators. Sample metadata almost always included a de-identified subject ID, COVID-19 status, age in years and sex. HLA class I and class II types, where available, came from metadata supplied by the sample provider rather than from assay-based typing. Findings and caveats that apply to the study as a whole: The amount of clinical and demographic metadata varied by source and participant and was provided uncurated.

One collaborating source in Seattle enrolled patients while the patients were actively infected and followed the patients over time throughout the course of disease. Each collaborating institution followed its own protocols to collect whole blood in K2EDTA tubes. For TCRbeta analysis, collaborators shipped samples as frozen whole blood, isolated PBMCs, or DNA extracted from either of those sample types. The immunoSEQ Assay, a bias-controlled multiplex PCR, was used to amplify TCRbeta CDR3 regions from genomic DNA. Concerning the study's data processing: The number of nucleated cells in each sample was estimated from the amplification of reference gene primers within the assay. To quantify the absolute abundance of each unique TCRbeta CDR3 rearrangement, sequence reads were collapsed and filtered. Productive Simpson clonality was computed per sample as the square root of Simpson's diversity index over productive rearrangements. TCRdb carries this immuneACCESS record with in-frame sequences only. Its versions omit some clonotypes, under half of them owing to an unresolved V gene in the studies checked, with the rest unexplained. That table supplies the V and J calls and clone size; D and trimming were determined from the DNA. For this sample the table gives about 200,000 clones, of which roughly 85% were detected only once. The ten top clones hold more than 2% of the sample.

Sequenced input: peripheral blood. This clonotype originated in a woman in her 70s with COVID-19, enrolled during active disease. The rearrangement joined TRBV19 to TRBJ2-2; 6 matching bases give a weak D call of TRBD1. Read as DNA, the sequence is TGTGCCAGTAGTACACAGGGCGGCGGGGAGCTGTTTTTT. Its product reads: CASSTQGGGELFF.